What follows is one T cell receptor (beta chain) and its context. Template material for amplifying TCR beta CDR3 regions consisted of RNA transcripts. A set of HTBI primers served as the primers for a first-round RT-PCR of the TCR CDR3. TCRdb recomputed calls from the multiplex PCR reads with MiXCR, one row per CDR3 protein. The sample contains 380,000 or so distinct CDR3 sequences, about a fifth of which appear only once. The sample is drawn from a study of T cells in Graves' hyperthyroidism and ophthalmopathy. Trimming pared 2 bases from V and 6 bases from J, leaving 10 bases between. CDR1 is MDHEN, CDR2 SYDVKM, per germline. CDR3 size: 13 residues.

The sequenced sample consisted of blood. The chain couples TRBV28 to TRBJ1-2; D not certain. The source of this sequence is a woman aged 18-29 years with Graves' hyperthyroidism. CDR3 sequence reads: CASSLVTGHGYTF. The CDR3 bases are TGTGCCAGCAGTTTAGTGACGGGCCATGGCTACACCTTC.